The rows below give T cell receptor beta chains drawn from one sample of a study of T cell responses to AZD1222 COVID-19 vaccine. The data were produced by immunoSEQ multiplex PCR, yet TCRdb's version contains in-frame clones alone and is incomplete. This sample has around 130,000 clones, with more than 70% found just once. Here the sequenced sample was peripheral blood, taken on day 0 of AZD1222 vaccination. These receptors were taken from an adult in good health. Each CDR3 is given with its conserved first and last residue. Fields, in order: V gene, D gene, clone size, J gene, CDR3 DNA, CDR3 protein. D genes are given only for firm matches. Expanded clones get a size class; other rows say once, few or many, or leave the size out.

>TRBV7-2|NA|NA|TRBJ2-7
TGTGCCAGCAGCTTAGGGCTGGGAATCGACGAGCAGTACTTC
CASSLGLGIDEQYF
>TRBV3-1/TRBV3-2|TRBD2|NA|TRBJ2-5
TGTGCCAGCAGCCTCTGGGGGGGACAAGAGACCCAGTACTTC
CASSLWGGQETQYF
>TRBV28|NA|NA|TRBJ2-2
TGTGCCAGCAGTGAGAGGGGCGCAGGGACCGGGGAGCTGTTTTTT
CASSERGAGTGELFF
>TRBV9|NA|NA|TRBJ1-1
TGTGCCAGCAGCGTAGTTCTGGGAGGCACTGAAGCTTTCTTT
CASSVVLGGTEAFF
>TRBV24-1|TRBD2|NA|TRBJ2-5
TGTGCCACCAGTGATCGAGGAAGGGAGGGAGGAGAGACCCAGTACTTC
CATSDRGREGGETQYF
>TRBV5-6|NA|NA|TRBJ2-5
TGTGCCAGCAGCTTCCAAGAGACCCAGTACTTC
CASSFQETQYF
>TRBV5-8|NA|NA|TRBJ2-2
TGTGCCAGCAGCTTGGCAAGGACCGGAAACACCGGGGAGCTGTTTTTT
CASSLARTGNTGELFF
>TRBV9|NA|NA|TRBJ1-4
TGTGCCAGCAGCGTAGCTGGGGGGCCCTCAACTAATGAAAAACTGTTTTTT
CASSVAGGPSTNEKLFF
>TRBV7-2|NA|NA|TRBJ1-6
TGTGCCAGCAGCTCTAGCCTCGCAAAAAATTCACCCCTCCACTTT
CASSSSLAKNSPLHF
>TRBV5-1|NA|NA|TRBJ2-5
TGCGCCAGCAGCGTGGGCCTGCGAGAGACCCAGTACTTC
CASSVGLRETQYF
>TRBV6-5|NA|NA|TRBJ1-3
TGTGCCAGCAAAGGCAGTTATAGTAGAAACACCATATATTTT
CASKGSYSRNTIYF
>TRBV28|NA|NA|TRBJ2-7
TGTGCCAGCAACGCAGGGCCCTACGAGCAGTACTTC
CASNAGPYEQYF
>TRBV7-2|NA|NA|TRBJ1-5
TGTGCCAGCAGCTTAGACAGGGCTAATCGGCCCCAGCATTTT
CASSLDRANRPQHF
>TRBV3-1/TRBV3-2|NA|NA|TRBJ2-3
TGTGCCAGCAGCGAGGGGTCGATAACGCAGTATTTT
CASSEGSITQYF
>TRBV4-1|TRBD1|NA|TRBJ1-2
TGCGCCAGCAGCCAAGAGGACAGGGTCTCTGGCTACACCTTC
CASSQEDRVSGYTF
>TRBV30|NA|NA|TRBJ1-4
TGTGCCTGGGAGTCGGGGGCAGGCGAAAAACTGTTTTTT
CAWESGAGEKLFF
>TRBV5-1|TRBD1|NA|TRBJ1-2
TGCGCCAGCAGCGGCGGCGGACAGGGGGGCAACTATGGCTACACCTTC
CASSGGGQGGNYGYTF
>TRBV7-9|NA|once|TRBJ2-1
TGTGCCAGCAGCTTTGCTGAAACCTACAATGAGCAGTTCTTC
CASSFAETYNEQFF